This T cell receptor (beta chain) was recovered during a study of blood T cell repertoires in COVID-19. Here immunoSEQ multiplex PCR was the method, and the copy in TCRdb shows in-frame clones only, minus some. The sample includes roughly 90,000 clones, 80% of them seen just once. The CDR3 is 15 residues long. Trimming removed 5 bases from V and 5 bases from J, with 18 bases in between. Germline lookup yields CDR1 MDHEN and CDR2 SYDVKM. This receptor was obtained from a human donor in a cohort sampled during active COVID-19. Material: peripheral blood. The chain combines TRBV28 with TRBJ2-5, with D possibly TRBD1 on 6 matching bases. The CDR3 here is CASSQTRTEWETQYF. The CDR3 region has the DNA TGTGCCAGCAGTCAAACCCGGACAGAATGGGAGACCCAGTACTTC.